This entry is about one TCR beta chain. Assay: immunoSEQ multiplex PCR; the TCRdb copy retains only in-frame clones and omits some. The table has about 51,000 clones, approximately 90% seen once; the top ten hold 1.5% to 2%. The record originates from a study of control samples from healthy donors and cancer patients. Germline V lookup: CDR1 LGHNA, CDR2 YSLEER. Trimming took off 1 base at V and 6 bases at J, with 15 bases between the two ends. This CDR3 is 15 amino acids long. This chain joins TRBV4-3 and TRBJ1-2; D call uncertain. This clonotype originated in a man in his forties with colorectal cancer. Material: PBMCs. The CDR3: CASSQVRGSKDGYTF. DNA for the CDR3: TGCGCCAGCAGCCAAGTTCGAGGGAGTAAGGATGGCTACACCTTC.